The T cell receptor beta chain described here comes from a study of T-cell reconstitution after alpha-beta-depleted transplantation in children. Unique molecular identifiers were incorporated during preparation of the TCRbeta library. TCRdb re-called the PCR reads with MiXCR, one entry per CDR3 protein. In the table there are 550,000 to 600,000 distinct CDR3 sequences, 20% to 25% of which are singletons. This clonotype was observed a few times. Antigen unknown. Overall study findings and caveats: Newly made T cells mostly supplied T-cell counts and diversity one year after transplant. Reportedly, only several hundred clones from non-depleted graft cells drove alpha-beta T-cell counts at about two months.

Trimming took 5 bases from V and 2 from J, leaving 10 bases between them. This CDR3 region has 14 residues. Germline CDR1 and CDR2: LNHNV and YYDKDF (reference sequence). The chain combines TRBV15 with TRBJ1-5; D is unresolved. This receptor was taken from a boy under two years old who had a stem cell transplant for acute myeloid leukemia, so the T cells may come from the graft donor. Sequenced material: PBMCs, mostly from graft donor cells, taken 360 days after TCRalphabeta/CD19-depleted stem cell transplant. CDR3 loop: CATSREEGNQPQHF. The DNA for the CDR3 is TGTGCCACCAGCCGCGAGGAGGGCAATCAGCCCCAGCATTTT.